This T cell receptor beta chain was recovered during a study of blood T cells in healthy people across ages. It was with a sample-barcoded 5' primer and a J-beta primer mix that a second PCR of roughly 6 to 11 cycles was run. TCRdb recomputed calls from the 5' RACE reads with MiXCR, one row per CDR3 protein. The sample shows 760,000 or so distinct CDR3 sequences, 20% to 25% of them seen only once. J gave up 5 bases and V 6 bases, and 10 bases lay outside the gene matches. In germline, CDR1 is SGHTA, CDR2 FQGNSA. This CDR3 has 15 amino acids. Another study also made use of these data, one on T cells of mothers and their children.

V gene TRBV7-2 combines with J gene TRBJ2-5; 9 positions match TRBD2. The sequenced sample was blood. This clonotype was obtained from a boy between 10 and 17 years old in good health. CDR3: CASRSASGNSETQYF. The CDR3 DNA follows: TGTGCCAGCAGGTCCGCTAGCGGGAATAGTGAGACCCAGTACTTC. Full variable domain (outside the CDR3, taken from reference TRBV7-2 and TRBJ2-5): GAGVSQSPSNKVTEKGKDVELRCDPISGHTALYWYRQSLGQGLEFLIYFQGNSAPDKSGLPSDRFSAERTGGSVSTLTIQRTQQEDSAVYLCASRSASGNSETQYFGPGTRLLVL.